The sequence of this TCR beta chain was determined in a study of T cell changes during pregnancy in multiple sclerosis. Produced via immunoSEQ multiplex PCR; TCRdb's table is partial and in-frame only. The sample consists of roughly 59,000 clones, under 95% of them appearing once. The CDR3 sequence is 16 residues long. Germline CDR1 and CDR2: MDHEN and SYDVKM. Deletions cut 2 bases from V and 8 bases from J, with 18 bases between. The chain is built from TRBV28 and TRBJ1-4; D ambiguous. The source of this sequence is a female donor with multiple sclerosis, enrolled in a pregnancy study. The sequencing used CD8+ T cells from peripheral blood mononuclear cells, collected in the second trimester of pregnancy. The CDR3 bases are TGTGCCAGCAGTTTAGTATTGAGGCAGCAAAAAGAAAAACTGTTTTTT. This translates into CASSLVLRQQKEKLFF.